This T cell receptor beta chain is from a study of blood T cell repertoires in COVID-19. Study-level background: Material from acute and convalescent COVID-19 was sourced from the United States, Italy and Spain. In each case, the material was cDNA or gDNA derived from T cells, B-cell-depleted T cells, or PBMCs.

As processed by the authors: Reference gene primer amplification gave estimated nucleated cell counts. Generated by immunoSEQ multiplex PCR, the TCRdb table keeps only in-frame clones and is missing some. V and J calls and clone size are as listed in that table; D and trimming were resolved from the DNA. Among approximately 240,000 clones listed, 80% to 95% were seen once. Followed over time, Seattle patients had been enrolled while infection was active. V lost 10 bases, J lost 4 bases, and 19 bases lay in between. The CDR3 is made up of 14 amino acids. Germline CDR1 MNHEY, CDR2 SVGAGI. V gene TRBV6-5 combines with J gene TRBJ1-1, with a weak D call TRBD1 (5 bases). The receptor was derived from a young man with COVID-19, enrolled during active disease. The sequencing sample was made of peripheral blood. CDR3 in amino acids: CATTIGARGTEAFF. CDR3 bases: TGTGCCACCACCATAGGGGCGCGCGGCACTGAAGCTTTCTTT.